These T cell receptor beta chains were read from a single sample in a study of T cells in Graves' hyperthyroidism and ophthalmopathy. Each CDR3 protein is one row after TCRdb ran MiXCR on the multiplex PCR reads. Of approximately 350,000 distinct CDR3 sequences listed, approximately 14% are singletons. The specimen was blood. These receptors came from a woman in her sixties with Graves' ophthalmopathy. Each CDR3 is given with its conserved first and last residue. The D gene is left open where the match is weak. For some rows the clone size is stated as once, few or many, or as a class when expanded; others skip it.

J gene,D gene,V gene,clone size,CDR3 protein,CDR3 DNA
TRBJ2-7,-,TRBV6-1,many,CASSNTGGTSSYEQYF,TGTGCCAGCAGCAACACCGGCGGGACGAGCTCCTACGAGCAGTACTTC
TRBJ2-2,TRBD2,TRBV9,few,CASSTRWGGPNTGELFF,TGTGCCAGCAGCACCCGGTGGGGAGGGCCGAACACCGGGGAGCTGTTTTTT
TRBJ2-3,TRBD2,TRBV7-9,few,CASPALAGGPPDTQYF,TGTGCCAGCCCAGCCCTTGCGGGAGGGCCCCCAGATACGCAGTATTTT
TRBJ2-7,TRBD2,TRBV9,few,CASSVAPYSGRGSYEQYF,TGTGCCAGCAGCGTGGCCCCCTATAGCGGGAGGGGGTCCTACGAGCAGTACTTC
TRBJ2-3,TRBD2,TRBV10-2,few,CASSDAYGRDRTDTQYF,TGCGCCAGCAGTGATGCCTATGGGAGGGACCGCACAGATACGCAGTATTTT
TRBJ2-3,TRBD2,TRBV28,few,CASSMGTGLAGGTDTQYF,TGTGCCAGCAGTATGGGGACAGGACTAGCGGGAGGGACAGATACGCAGTATTTT
TRBJ2-1,-,TRBV7-6,many,CASSFQAREQFF,TGTGCCAGCAGCTTTCAGGCGCGTGAGCAGTTCTTC
TRBJ2-1,-,TRBV9,-,CASSGHDEQFF,TGTGCCAGCAGCGGGCATGATGAGCAGTTCTTC
TRBJ2-1,TRBD2,TRBV28,many,CASKMASGIVNEQFF,TGTGCCAGCAAAATGGCTAGCGGGATAGTTAATGAGCAGTTCTTC
TRBJ2-5,-,TRBV19,many,CASSNPRVQETQYF,TGTGCCAGTAGTAATCCGAGGGTCCAAGAGACCCAGTACTTC
TRBJ2-1,-,TRBV27,many,CASSWTESHNEQFF,TGTGCCAGCAGTTGGACGGAGTCACACAATGAGCAGTTCTTC
TRBJ1-5,-,TRBV6-1,few,CASSARGLSNQPQHF,TGTGCCAGCTCGGCACGAGGGCTTAGCAATCAGCCCCAGCATTTT
TRBJ2-5,-,TRBV6-1,many,CASSEWGREETQYF,TGTGCCAGCAGTGAATGGGGCCGAGAAGAGACCCAGTACTTC
TRBJ2-7,-,TRBV28,-,CASSSGAGYSYEQYF,TGTGCCAGCAGTTCCGGAGCGGGCTACTCATACGAGCAGTACTTC
TRBJ2-7,TRBD1,TRBV19,-,CASSIQTGGGYEQYF,TGTGCCAGTAGTATACAGACAGGGGGAGGCTACGAGCAGTACTTC
TRBJ2-5,-,TRBV7-9,many,CASSLGTYARETQYF,TGTGCCAGCAGCTTAGGGACGTACGCCCGAGAGACCCAGTACTTC
TRBJ2-1,TRBD2,TRBV5-4,few,CASSTMRQMTSGYNEQFF,TGTGCCAGCAGCACAATGCGACAGATGACTAGCGGATACAATGAGCAGTTCTTC
TRBJ1-4,-,TRBV7-9,many,CASSLDSGGAVKLFF,TGTGCCAGCAGCTTAGATTCGGGCGGGGCGGTGAAACTGTTTTTT
TRBJ2-1,TRBD1,TRBV7-3,many,CASSWDRVTEQFF,TGTGCCAGCAGTTGGGACAGGGTAACCGAGCAGTTCTTC
TRBJ1-6,-,TRBV6-1,-,CASSERRLNSPLHF,TGTGCCAGCAGTGAAAGGAGGCTTAATTCACCCCTCCACTTT
TRBJ2-7,TRBD2,TRBV5-1,many,CASSFGLAGAYEQYF,TGCGCCAGCAGCTTTGGACTAGCGGGGGCCTACGAGCAGTACTTC
TRBJ2-1,TRBD2,TRBV28,-,CASSSRAGLAGEHEQFF,TGTGCCAGCAGCTCAAGGGCAGGGCTAGCGGGAGAGCATGAGCAGTTCTTC
TRBJ1-1,-,TRBV7-9,many,CASSLGSPHTEAFF,TGTGCCAGCAGCTTAGGGAGCCCGCACACTGAAGCTTTCTTT
TRBJ2-2,TRBD1,TRBV5-1,many,CASSPQGAPLITGELFF,TGCGCCAGCAGCCCCCAGGGGGCACCCCTCATCACCGGGGAGCTGTTTTTT
TRBJ2-5,-,TRBV7-2,many,CASSLASLQETQYF,TGTGCCAGCAGCTTAGCCAGCCTCCAAGAGACCCAGTACTTC
TRBJ1-5,TRBD1,TRBV18,many,CASSPTGGSNQPQHF,TGTGCCAGCTCACCAACAGGGGGGAGCAATCAGCCCCAGCATTTT
TRBJ1-6,TRBD1,TRBV6-1,few,CASSRDRGSSPLHF,TGTGCCAGCAGCCGGGACAGGGGTAGTTCACCCCTCCACTTT
TRBJ1-2,-,TRBV2,-,CASIPVGSHGYTF,TGTGCCAGCATTCCGGTAGGGTCTCACGGCTACACCTTC
TRBJ2-3,TRBD2,TRBV20-1,many,CSARDSASGTVTDTQYF,TGCAGTGCTAGAGATTCGGCTAGCGGGACGGTCACAGATACGCAGTATTTT
TRBJ2-1,-,TRBV3-1,few,CASSQGVSQFF,TGTGCCAGCAGCCAAGGAGTTTCGCAGTTCTTC
TRBJ2-7,-,TRBV2,-,CASSESQGPLYEQYF,TGTGCCAGCAGTGAAAGTCAGGGCCCCCTCTACGAGCAGTACTTC
TRBJ2-2,TRBD2,TRBV2,many,CASGGLDVGELFF,TGTGCCAGCGGGGGACTAGATGTCGGGGAGCTGTTTTTT
TRBJ1-6,-,TRBV12-3/TRBV12-4,few,CASRSGTSPNSPLHF,TGTGCCAGCAGATCCGGGACCTCTCCTAATTCACCCCTCCACTTT
TRBJ1-1,-,TRBV6-1,few,CASRRRGVEGEAFF,TGTGCCAGCAGAAGGAGAGGGGTTGAGGGTGAAGCTTTCTTT
TRBJ1-5,TRBD1,TRBV5-1,-,CASSLAGQGTQPQHF,TGCGCCAGCAGCTTGGCAGGACAGGGGACTCAGCCCCAGCATTTT
TRBJ2-5,-,TRBV29-1,-,CSVEDQGYRETQYF,TGCAGCGTTGAAGATCAGGGGTACCGAGAGACCCAGTACTTC
TRBJ2-7,TRBD2,TRBV30,few,CAWRLRGIGNEQYF,TGTGCCTGGAGGTTGCGGGGGATTGGCAACGAGCAGTACTTC
TRBJ2-3,TRBD2,TRBV7-8,-,CASGARREITDTQYF,TGTGCCAGCGGAGCGAGGCGGGAGATCACAGATACGCAGTATTTT
TRBJ1-5,-,TRBV5-1,many,CASSLPPGRRQPQHF,TGCGCCAGCAGCTTGCCACCGGGGCGAAGGCAGCCCCAGCATTTT